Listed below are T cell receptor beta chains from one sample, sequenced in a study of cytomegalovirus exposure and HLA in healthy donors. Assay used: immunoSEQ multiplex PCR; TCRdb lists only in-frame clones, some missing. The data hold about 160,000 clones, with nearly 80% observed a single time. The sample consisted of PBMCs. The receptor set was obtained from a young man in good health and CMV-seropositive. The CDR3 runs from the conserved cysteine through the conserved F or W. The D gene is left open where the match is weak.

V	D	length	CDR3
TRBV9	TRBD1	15	CASSVESGQSYGYTF
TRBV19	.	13	CASSIGGSYGYTF
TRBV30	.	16	CAWSVPRGHPDYGYTF
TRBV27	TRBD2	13	CASSFPGGYEQYF
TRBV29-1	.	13	CSVEVATNYGYTF
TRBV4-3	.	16	CASSQDRWQSNEKLFF
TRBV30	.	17	CAWSRVANDQVTGELFF
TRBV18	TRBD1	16	CASSPRTGGSNTEAFF
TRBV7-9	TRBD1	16	CASSFHRQGRTDTQYF
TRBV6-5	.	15	CASTPDLNSNQPQHF
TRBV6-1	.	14	CASSEDPEGSGYTF
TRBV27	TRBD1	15	CASSPGTGGIQPQHF
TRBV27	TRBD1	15	CASSPWTGAYNEQFF
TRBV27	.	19	CASSSTGTRRKTGNQPQHF
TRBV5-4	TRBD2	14	CASSGSGTTDTQYF
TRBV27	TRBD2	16	CASSSALGTSADTQYF
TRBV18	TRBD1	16	CASSPVRGLFQETQYF
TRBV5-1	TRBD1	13	CASSTGQGNEQFF
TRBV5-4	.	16	CASQPTGGIGRDTQYF
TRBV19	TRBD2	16	CASSQNSGRVRNEQFF
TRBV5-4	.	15	CASSEDSASGNTIYF
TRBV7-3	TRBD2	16	CASSFSGGSSYNEQFF
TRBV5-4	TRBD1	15	CASSWGQGINTEAFF
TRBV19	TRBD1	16	CASRFGGQGGVNEQFF
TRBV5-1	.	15	CASSLDGHSGNTIYF
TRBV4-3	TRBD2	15	CASSLGTSGQETQYF
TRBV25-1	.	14	CASSLAGSYNEQFF
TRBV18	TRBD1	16	CASSPQPRGQNYGYTF
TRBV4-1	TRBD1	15	CASSPRDRGNQPQHF
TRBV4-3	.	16	CASSPGTLGVREKLFF
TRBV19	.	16	CASSIIPRQGYQPQHF
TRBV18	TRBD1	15	CASSPGTGSGNTIYF
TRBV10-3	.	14	CAINPTGLGYEQYF
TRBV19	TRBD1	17	CASSIGGPGGFKGKLFF
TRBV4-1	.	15	CASSQDLGVGDTQYF
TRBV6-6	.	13	CASRPGKGAEQYF
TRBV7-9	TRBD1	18	CASSSPLTGGSYNSPLHF
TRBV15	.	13	CATSSGSNEKLFF
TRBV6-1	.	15	CASSERSRRDYEQYF
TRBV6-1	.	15	CASMTPTGSNEKLFF
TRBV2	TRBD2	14	CASSETSGAVELFF
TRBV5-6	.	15	CASSSSRDFAYEQYF
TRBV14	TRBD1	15	CASSQRGRGSFMKFF
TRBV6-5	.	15	CASSYSVEQDYEQYF
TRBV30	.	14	CAWSVKATPYEQYF
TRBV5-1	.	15	CASSLDQGSTDTQYF
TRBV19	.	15	CASSIPGLNTGELFF
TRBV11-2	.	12	CASSLVGYEQYF
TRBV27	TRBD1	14	CASSLSKTGGGYTF
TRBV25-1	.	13	CASSEAGRREQFF
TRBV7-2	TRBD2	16	CASSSILAGGGETQYF
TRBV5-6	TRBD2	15	CASSLGGGAYNEQFF
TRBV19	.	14	CASSIVSPNSPLHF